Included here is one T cell receptor beta chain sequence, with context. V shed 3 bases and J 4 bases; nucleotides not matched to a gene: 0. Germline assignment: CDR1 KGHSH and CDR2 LQKENI. CDR3 size: 13 residues. This sample is drawn from a study of cytotoxic CD8 clonotypes in ibrutinib-treated CLL. Assay used: immunoSEQ multiplex PCR; TCRdb lists only in-frame clones, some missing. The sample comprises 30,000 to 40,000 clones, 69% of which are singletons, and about a quarter rests with the top ten. The V gene is TRBV18, the J gene TRBJ2-1, with 7 bases lining up with TRBD1. The receptor was derived from a human donor with chronic lymphocytic leukemia. Sample: PBMCs, taken before ibrutinib treatment. CDR3 sequence (DNA): TGTGCCAGCTCACCGACAGGGTACAATGAGCAGTTCTTC. Protein product: CASSPTGYNEQFF.